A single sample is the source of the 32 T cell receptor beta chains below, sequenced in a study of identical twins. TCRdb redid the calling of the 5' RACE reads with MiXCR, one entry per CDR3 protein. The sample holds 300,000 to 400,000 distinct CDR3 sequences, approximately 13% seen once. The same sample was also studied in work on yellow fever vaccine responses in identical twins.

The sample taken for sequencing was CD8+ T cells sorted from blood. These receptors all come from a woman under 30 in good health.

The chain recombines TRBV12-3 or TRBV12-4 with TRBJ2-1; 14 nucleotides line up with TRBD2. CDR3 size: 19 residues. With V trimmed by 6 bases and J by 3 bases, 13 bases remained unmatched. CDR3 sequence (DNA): TGTGCCAGCAGCCGTCCCGGTCCGGGACTAGCGGGGGACTACAATGAGCAGTTCTTC. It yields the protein CASSRPGPGLAGDYNEQFF.

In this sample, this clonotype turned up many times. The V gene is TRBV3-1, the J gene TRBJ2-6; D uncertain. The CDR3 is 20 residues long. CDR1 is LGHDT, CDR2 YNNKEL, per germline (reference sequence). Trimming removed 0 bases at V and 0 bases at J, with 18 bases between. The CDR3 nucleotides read TGTGCCAGCAGCCAAGATCAGGTCCTAGTCCCGAGCTCTGGGGCCAACGTCCTGACTTTC. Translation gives CASSQDQVLVPSSGANVLTF. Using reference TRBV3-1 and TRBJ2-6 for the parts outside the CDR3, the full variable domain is DTAVSQTPKYLVTQMGNDKSIKCEQNLGHDTMYWYKQDSKKFLKIMFSYNNKELIINETVPNRFSPKSPDKAHLNLHINSLELGDSAVYFCASSQDQVLVPSSGANVLTFGAGSRLTVL.

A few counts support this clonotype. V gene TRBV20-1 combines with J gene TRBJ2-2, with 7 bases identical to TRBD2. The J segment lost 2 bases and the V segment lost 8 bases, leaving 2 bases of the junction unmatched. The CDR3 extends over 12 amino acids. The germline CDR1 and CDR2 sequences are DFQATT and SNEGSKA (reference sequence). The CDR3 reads CSWGGNTGELFF. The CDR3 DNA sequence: TGCAGTTGGGGGGGAAACACCGGGGAGCTGTTTTTT.

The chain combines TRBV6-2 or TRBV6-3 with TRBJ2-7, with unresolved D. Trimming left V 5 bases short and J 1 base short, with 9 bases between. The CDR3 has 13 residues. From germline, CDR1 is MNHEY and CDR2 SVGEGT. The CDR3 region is CASSDPRSYEQYF. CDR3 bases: TGTGCCAGCAGTGACCCCAGGTCCTACGAGCAGTACTTC.

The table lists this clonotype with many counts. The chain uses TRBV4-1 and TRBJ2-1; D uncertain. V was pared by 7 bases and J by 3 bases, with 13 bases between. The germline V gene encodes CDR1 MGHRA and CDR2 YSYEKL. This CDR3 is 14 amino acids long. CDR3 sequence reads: CASTWVPHYNEQFF. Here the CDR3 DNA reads TGCGCCAGCACGTGGGTTCCCCACTACAATGAGCAGTTCTTC.

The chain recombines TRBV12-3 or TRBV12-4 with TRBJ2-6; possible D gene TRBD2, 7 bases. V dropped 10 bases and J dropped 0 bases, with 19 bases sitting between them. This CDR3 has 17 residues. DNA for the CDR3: TGTGCCACCACCCCGGGGGGCGGGAGCTCTGGGGCCAACGTCCTGACTTTC. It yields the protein CATTPGGGSSGANVLTF.

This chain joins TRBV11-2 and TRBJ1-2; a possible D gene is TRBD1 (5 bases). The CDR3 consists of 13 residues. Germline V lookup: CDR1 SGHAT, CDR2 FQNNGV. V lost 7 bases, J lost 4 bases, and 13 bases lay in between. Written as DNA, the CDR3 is TGTGCCAGCACTCATGGGGGTACCTATGGCTACACCTTC. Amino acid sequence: CASTHGGTYGYTF. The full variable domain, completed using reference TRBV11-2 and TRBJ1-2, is EAGVAQSPRYKIIEKRQSVAFWCNPISGHATLYWYQQILGQGPKLLIQFQNNGVVDDSQLPKDRFSAERLKGVDSTLKIQPAKLEDSAVYLCASTHGGTYGYTFGSGTRLTVV.

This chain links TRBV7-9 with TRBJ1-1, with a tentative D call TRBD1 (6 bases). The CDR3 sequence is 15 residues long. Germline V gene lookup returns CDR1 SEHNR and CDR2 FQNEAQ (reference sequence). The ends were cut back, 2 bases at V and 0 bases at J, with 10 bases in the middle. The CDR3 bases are TGTGCCAGCAGCTTATTAGAGGGGGTGAACACTGAAGCTTTCTTT. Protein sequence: CASSLLEGVNTEAFF.

The CDR3 here is CASRGGGLYNEQFF. The CDR3 nucleotides read TGTGCCAGCAGGGGGGGGGGCTTGTACAATGAGCAGTTCTTC. This chain joins TRBV28 and TRBJ2-1; a possible D gene is TRBD2 (7 bases). From germline, CDR1 is MDHEN and CDR2 SYDVKM. V lost 6 bases, J lost 4 bases, and 13 bases lay in between. This CDR3 region has 14 residues.

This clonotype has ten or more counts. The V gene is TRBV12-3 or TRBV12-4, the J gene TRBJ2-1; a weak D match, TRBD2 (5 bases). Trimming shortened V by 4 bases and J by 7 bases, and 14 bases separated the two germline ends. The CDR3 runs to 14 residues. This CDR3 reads CASSSPLGWNEQFF. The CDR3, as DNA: TGTGCCAGCAGTTCCCCACTAGGGTGGAATGAGCAGTTCTTC.

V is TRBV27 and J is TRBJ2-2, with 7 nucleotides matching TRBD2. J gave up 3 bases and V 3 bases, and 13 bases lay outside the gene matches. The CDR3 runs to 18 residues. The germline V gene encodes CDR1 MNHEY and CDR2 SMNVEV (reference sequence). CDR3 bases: TGTGCCAGCAGTTTGCGGCCGGACGAGGGACTATACACCGGGGAGCTGTTTTTT. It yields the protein CASSLRPDEGLYTGELFF.

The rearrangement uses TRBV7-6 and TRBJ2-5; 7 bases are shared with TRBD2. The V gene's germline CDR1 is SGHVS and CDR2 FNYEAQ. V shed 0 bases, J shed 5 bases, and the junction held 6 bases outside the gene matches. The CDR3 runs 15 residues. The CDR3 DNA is TGTGCCAGCAGCTTAGCGGGAGGGCCGGCGGAGACCCAGTACTTC. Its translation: CASSLAGGPAETQYF.

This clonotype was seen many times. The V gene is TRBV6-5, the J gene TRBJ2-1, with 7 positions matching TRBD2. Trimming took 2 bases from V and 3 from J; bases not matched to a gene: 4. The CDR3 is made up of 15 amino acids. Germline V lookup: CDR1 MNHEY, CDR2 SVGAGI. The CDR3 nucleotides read TGTGCCAGCAGTTACGGGGGAGGGAGCTACAATGAGCAGTTCTTC. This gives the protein CASSYGGGSYNEQFF.

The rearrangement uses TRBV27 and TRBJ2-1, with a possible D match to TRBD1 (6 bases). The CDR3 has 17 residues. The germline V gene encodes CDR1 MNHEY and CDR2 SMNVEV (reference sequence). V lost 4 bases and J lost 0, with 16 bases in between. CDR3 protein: CASSSPSQGSSYNEQFF. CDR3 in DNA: TGTGCCAGCAGTTCACCCTCACAGGGAAGCTCCTACAATGAGCAGTTCTTC.

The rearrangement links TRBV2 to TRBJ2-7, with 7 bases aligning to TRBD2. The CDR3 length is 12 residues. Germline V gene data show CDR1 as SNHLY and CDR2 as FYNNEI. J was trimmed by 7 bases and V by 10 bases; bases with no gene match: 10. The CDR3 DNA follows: TGTGCCACCCCCCGCGGGAGTGGGGAGCAGTACTTC. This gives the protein CATPRGSGEQYF.

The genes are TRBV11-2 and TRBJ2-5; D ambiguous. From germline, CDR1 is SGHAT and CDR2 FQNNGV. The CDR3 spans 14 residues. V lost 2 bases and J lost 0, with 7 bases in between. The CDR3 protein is CASSLSEYQETQYF. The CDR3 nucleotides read TGTGCCAGCAGCTTAAGTGAATACCAAGAGACCCAGTACTTC.

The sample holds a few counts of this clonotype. The CDR3 nucleotides are TGTGCCAGCAGCTTCGACAGAGACGAGCAGTACGTC. Translated: CASSFDRDEQYV. V is TRBV7-9 and J is TRBJ2-7; the D gene is possibly TRBD1 (5 bases). CDR3 size: 12 residues. The V gene lost 3 bases and the J gene lost 5 bases, with 8 bases spanning the gap. Germline V gene data show CDR1 as SEHNR and CDR2 as FQNEAQ (reference sequence).

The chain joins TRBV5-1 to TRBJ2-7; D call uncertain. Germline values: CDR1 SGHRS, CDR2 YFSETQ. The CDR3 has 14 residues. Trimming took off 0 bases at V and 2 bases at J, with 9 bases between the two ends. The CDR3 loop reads CASSLGESTYEQYV. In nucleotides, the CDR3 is TGCGCCAGCAGCTTGGGAGAATCCACCTACGAGCAGTACGTC.

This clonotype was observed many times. CDR3: CASSLEHRVGPDTQYF. The CDR3 region has the DNA TGCGCCAGCAGCTTGGAGCACAGGGTGGGCCCAGATACGCAGTATTTT. The chain joins TRBV5-1 to TRBJ2-3; D might be TRBD1 (6 bases). The length of the CDR3 is 16 residues. V was pared by 0 bases and J by 4 bases, with 15 bases between. Germline V gene data show CDR1 as SGHRS and CDR2 as YFSETQ. The full variable domain, in which reference TRBV5-1 and TRBJ2-3 provide the parts outside the CDR3, is KAGVTQTPRYLIKTRGQQVTLSCSPISGHRSVSWYQQTPGQGLQFLFEYFSETQRNKGNFPGRFSGRQFSNSRSEMNVSTLELGDSALYLCASSLEHRVGPDTQYFGPGTRLTVL.

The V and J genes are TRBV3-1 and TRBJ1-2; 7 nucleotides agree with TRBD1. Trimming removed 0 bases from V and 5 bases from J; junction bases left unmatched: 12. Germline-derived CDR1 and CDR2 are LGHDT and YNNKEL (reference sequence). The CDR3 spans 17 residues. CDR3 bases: TGTGCCAGCAGCCAAGAAGGGGGGACAGCACCCTGGTATGGCTACACCTTC. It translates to CASSQEGGTAPWYGYTF.

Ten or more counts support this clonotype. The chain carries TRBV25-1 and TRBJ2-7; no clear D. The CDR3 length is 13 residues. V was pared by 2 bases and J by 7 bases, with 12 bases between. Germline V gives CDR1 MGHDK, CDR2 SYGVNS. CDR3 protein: CASSEKILDEQYF. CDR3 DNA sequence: TGTGCCAGCAGTGAAAAGATACTCGATGAGCAGTACTTC.

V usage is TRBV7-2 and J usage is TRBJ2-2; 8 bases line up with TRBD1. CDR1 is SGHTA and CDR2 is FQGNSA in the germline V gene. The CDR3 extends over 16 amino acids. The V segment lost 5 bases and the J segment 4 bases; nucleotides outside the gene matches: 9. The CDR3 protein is CASSRLDRDVTGELFF. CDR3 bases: TGTGCCAGCAGCCGACTGGACAGGGACGTCACCGGGGAGCTGTTTTTT.

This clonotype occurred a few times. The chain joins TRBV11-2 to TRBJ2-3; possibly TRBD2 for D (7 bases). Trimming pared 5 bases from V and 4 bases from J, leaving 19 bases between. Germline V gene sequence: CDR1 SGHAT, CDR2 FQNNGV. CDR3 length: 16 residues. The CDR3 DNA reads TGTGCCAGCAGCCCCCCCTTCGGGGGGCTGGCAGATACGCAGTATTTT. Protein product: CASSPPFGGLADTQYF.

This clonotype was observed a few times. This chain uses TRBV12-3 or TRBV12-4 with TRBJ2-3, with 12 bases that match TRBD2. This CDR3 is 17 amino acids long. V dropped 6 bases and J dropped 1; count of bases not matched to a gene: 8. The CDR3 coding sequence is TGTGCCAGCAGCCCACTAGCGGGAGGCACTGGCACAGATACGCAGTATTTT. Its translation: CASSPLAGGTGTDTQYF.

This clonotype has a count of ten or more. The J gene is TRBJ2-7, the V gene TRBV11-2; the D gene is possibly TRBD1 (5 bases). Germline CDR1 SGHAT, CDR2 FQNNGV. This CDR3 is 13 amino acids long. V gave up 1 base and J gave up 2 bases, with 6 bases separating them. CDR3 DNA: TGTGCCAGCAGCTTAGGACAGACCTACGAGCAGTACGTC. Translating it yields CASSLGQTYEQYV.

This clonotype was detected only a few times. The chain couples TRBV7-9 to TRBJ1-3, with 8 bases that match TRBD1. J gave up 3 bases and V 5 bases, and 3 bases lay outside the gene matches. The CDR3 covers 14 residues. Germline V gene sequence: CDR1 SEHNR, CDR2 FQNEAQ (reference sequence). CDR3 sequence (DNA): TGTGCCAGCAGCCAAACAGGGGGTGGAAACACCATATATTTT. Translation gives CASSQTGGGNTIYF. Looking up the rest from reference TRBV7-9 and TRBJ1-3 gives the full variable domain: DTGVSQNPRHKITKRGQNVTFRCDPISEHNRLYWYRQTLGQGPEFLTYFQNEAQLEKSRLLSDRFSAERPKGSFSTLEIQRTEQGDSAMYLCASSQTGGGNTIYFGEGSWLTVV.

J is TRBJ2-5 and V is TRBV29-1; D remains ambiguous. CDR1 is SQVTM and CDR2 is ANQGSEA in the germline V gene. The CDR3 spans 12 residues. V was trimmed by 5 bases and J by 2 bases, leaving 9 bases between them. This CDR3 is CSVSPNQETQYF. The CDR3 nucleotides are TGCAGCGTTAGCCCTAATCAAGAGACCCAGTACTTC.

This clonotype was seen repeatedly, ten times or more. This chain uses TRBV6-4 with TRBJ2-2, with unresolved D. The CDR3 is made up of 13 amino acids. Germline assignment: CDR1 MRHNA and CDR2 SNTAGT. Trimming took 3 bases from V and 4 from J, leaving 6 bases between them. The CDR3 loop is CASSESTTGELFF. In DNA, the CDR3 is TGTGCCAGCAGTGAAAGCACCACCGGGGAGCTGTTTTTT.

DNA for the CDR3: TGCAGTGCAATGACAGGGGGAGAGACCCAGTACTTC. The encoded protein is CSAMTGGETQYF. The gene calls are TRBV20-1 and TRBJ2-5; 9 bases align to TRBD1. The germline V gene encodes CDR1 DFQATT and CDR2 SNEGSKA (reference sequence). The CDR3 totals 12 residues. V shed 6 bases, J shed 4 bases, and the junction held 3 bases outside the gene matches.

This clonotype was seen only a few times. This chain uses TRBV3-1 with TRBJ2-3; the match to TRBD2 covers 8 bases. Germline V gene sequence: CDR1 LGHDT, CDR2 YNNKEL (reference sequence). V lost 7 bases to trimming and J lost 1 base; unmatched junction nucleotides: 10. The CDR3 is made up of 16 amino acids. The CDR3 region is CASTPVTAGGTDTQYF. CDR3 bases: TGTGCCAGCACCCCAGTCACAGCGGGGGGCACAGATACGCAGTATTTT.

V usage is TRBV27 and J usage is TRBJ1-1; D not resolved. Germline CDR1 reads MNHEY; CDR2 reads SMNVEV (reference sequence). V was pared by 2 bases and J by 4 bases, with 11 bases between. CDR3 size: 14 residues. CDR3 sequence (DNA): TGTGCCAGCAGTTTAGGGCCGGGCGGCACTGAAGCTTTCTTT. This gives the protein CASSLGPGGTEAFF.

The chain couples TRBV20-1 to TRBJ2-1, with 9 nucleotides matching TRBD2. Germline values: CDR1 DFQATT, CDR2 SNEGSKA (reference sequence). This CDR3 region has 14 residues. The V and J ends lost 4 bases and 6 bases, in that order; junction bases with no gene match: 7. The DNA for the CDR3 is TGCAGTGCTAATAGCGGGAGTGCGGTCAATGAGCAGTTCTTC. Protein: CSANSGSAVNEQFF.